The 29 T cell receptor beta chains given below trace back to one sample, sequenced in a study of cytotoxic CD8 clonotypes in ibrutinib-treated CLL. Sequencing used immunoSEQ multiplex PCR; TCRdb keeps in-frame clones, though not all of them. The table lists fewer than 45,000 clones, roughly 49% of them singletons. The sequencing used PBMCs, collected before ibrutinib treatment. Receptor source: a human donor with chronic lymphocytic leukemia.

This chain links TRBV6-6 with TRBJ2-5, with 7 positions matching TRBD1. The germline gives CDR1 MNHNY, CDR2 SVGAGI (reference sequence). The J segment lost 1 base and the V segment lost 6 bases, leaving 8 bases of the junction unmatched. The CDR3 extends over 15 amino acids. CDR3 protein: CASRAGTALQETQYF. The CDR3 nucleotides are TGTGCCAGCAGGGCAGGGACAGCACTCCAAGAGACCCAGTACTTC.

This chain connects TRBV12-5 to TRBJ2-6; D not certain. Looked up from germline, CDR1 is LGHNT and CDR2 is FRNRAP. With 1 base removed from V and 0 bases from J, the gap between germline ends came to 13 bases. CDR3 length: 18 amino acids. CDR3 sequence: CASGLGSDGHSGANVLTF. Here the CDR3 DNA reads TGTGCTAGTGGTTTGGGAAGCGACGGCCACTCTGGGGCCAACGTCCTGACTTTC.

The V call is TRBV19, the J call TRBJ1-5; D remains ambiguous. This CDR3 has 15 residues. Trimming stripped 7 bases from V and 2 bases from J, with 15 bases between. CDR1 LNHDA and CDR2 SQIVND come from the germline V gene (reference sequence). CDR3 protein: CASMAGERGNQPQHF. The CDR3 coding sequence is TGTGCCAGTATGGCCGGAGAACGCGGCAATCAGCCCCAGCATTTT.

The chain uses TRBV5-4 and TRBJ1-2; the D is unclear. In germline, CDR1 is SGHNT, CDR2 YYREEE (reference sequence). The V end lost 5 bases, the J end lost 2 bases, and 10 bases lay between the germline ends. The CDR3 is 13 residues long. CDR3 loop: CASRAQGNYGYTF. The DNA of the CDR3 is TGTGCCAGCAGGGCCCAAGGGAACTATGGCTACACCTTC.

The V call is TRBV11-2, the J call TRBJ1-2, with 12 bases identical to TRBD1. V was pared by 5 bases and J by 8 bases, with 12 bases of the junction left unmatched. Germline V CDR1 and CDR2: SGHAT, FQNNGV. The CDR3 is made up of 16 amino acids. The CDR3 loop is CASSPSGDRGLWGYTF. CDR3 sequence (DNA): TGTGCCAGCAGCCCCAGCGGGGACAGGGGGCTTTGGGGCTACACCTTC.

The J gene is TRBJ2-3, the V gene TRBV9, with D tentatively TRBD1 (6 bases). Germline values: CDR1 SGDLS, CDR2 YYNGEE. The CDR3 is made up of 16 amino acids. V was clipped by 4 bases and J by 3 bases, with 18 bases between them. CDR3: CASSRGVGAGTDTQYF. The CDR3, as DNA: TGTGCCAGCAGCAGAGGGGTGGGGGCCGGTACAGATACGCAGTATTTT.

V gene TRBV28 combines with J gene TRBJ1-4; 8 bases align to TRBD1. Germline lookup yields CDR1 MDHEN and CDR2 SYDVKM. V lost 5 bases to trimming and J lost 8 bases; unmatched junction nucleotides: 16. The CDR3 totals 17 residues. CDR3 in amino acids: CASSLLPAGQGGEKLFF. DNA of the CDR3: TGTGCCAGCAGTCTACTGCCCGCCGGACAGGGAGGCGAAAAACTGTTTTTT.

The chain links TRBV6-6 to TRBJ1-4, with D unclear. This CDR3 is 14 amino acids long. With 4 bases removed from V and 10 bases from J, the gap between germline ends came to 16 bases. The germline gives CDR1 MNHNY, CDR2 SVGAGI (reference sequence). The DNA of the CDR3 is TGTGCCAGCAGTTTGCGGGGTAAAGAAGGAAAACTGTTTTTT. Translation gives CASSLRGKEGKLFF.

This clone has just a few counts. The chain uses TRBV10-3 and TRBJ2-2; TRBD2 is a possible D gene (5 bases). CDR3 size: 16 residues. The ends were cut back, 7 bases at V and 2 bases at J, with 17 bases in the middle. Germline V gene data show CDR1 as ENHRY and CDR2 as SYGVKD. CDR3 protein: CAIKIWGDGNTGELFF. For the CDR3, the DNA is TGTGCCATCAAAATTTGGGGAGACGGTAACACCGGGGAGCTGTTTTTT.

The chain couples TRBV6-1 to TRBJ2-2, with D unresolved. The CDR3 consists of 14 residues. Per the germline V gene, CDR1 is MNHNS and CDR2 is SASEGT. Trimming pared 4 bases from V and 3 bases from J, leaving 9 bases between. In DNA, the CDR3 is TGTGCCAGCAGTGGCCGGCAGGACACCGGGGAGCTGTTTTTT. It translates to CASSGRQDTGELFF.

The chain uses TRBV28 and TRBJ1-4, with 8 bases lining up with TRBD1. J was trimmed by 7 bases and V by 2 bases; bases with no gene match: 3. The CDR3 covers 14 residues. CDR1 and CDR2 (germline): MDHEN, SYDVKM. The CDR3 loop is CASSLGQGGEKLFF. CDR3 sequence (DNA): TGTGCCAGCAGTTTAGGACAGGGAGGTGAAAAACTGTTTTTT.

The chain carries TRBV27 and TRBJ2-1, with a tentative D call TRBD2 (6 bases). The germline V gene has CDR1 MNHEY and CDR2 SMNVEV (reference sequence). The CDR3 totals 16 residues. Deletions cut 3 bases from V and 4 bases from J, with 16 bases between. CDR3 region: CASSLNGGNLYNEQFF. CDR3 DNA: TGTGCCAGCAGTTTGAACGGGGGAAATCTATACAATGAGCAGTTCTTC.

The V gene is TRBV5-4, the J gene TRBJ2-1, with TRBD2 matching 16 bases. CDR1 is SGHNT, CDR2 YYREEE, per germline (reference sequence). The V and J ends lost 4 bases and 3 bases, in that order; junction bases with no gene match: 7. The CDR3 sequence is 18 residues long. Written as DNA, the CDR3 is TGTGCCAGCAGCCTCGGGACTAGCGGGGGGGGTATCTACAATGAGCAGTTCTTC. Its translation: CASSLGTSGGGIYNEQFF.

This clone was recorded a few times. CDR3: CASSIGGSIYNSPLHF. The CDR3 DNA reads as TGTGCCAGCAGTATTGGGGGAAGCATCTATAATTCACCCCTCCACTTT. V is TRBV2 and J is TRBJ1-6, with D perhaps TRBD1 (5 bases). This CDR3 contains 16 residues. Germline V gives CDR1 SNHLY, CDR2 FYNNEI. Trimming took off 5 bases at V and 3 bases at J, with 14 bases between the two ends.

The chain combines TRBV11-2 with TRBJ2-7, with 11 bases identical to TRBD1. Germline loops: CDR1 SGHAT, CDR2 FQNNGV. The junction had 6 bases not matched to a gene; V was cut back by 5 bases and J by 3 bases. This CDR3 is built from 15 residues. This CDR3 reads CASSPGQGAVYEQYF. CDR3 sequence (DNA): TGTGCCAGCAGCCCAGGACAGGGGGCGGTCTACGAGCAGTACTTC.

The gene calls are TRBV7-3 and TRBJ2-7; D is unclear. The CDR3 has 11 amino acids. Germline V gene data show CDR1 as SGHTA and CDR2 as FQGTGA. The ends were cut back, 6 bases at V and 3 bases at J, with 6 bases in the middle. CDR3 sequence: CASRASYEQYF. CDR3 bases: TGTGCCAGCAGGGCTAGCTACGAGCAGTACTTC.

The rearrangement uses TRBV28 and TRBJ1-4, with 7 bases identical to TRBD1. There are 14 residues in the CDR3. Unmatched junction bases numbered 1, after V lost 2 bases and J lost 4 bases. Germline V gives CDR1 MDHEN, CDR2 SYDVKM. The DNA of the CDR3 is TGTGCCAGCAGTTTACACAGGGGTAATGAAAAACTGTTTTTT. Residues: CASSLHRGNEKLFF.

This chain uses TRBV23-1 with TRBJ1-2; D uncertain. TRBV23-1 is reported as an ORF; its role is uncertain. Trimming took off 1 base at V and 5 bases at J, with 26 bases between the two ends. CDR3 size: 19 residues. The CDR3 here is CASSQYLEGGSAREYGYTF. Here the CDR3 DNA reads TGCGCCAGCAGTCAATATCTGGAGGGCGGATCCGCACGTGAATATGGCTACACCTTC.

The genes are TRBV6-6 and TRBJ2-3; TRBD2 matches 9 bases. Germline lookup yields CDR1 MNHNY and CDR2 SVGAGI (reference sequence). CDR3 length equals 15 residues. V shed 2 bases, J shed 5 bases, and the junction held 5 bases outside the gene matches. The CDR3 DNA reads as TGTGCCAGCAGTTACGCGGGGGGGGGAGGAGATACGCAGTATTTT. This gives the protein CASSYAGGGGDTQYF.

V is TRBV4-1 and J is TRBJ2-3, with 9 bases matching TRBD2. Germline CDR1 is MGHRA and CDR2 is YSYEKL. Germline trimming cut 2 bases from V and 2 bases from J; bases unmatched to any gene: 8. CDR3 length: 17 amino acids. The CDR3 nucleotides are TGCGCCAGCAGCCAATTGCCCGGGACTAGCCCCACAGATACGCAGTATTTT. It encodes CASSQLPGTSPTDTQYF.

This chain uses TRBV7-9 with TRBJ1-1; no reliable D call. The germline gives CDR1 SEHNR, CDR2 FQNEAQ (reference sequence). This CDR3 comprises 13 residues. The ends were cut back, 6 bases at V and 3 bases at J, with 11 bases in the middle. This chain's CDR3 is CASSRNMDTEAFF. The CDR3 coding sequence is TGTGCCAGCAGTCGAAATATGGACACTGAAGCTTTCTTT.

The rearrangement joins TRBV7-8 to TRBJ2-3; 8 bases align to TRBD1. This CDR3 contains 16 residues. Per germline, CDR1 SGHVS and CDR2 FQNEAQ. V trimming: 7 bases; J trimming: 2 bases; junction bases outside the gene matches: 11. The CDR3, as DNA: TGTGCCAGCACCCGGGACAGGCCCGGGGCCACAGATACGCAGTATTTT. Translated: CASTRDRPGATDTQYF.

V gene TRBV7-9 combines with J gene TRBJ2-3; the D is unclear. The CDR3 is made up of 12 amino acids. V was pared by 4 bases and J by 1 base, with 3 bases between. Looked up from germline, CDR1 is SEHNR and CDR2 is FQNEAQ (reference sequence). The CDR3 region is CASSSRTDTQYF. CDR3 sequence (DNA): TGTGCCAGCAGCTCGCGCACAGATACGCAGTATTTT.

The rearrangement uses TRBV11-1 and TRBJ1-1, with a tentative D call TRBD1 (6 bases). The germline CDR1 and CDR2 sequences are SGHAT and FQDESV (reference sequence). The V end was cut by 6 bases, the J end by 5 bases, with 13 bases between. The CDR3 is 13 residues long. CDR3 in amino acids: CASRGTGRTEAFF. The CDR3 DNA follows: TGTGCCAGCAGAGGAACAGGGAGGACTGAAGCTTTCTTT.

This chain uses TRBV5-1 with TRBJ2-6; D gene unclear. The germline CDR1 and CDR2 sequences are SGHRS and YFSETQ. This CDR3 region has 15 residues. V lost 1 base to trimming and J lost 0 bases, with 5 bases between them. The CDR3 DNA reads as TGCGCCAGCAGCTTGTGGAGCTCTGGGGCCAACGTCCTGACTTTC. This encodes CASSLWSSGANVLTF.

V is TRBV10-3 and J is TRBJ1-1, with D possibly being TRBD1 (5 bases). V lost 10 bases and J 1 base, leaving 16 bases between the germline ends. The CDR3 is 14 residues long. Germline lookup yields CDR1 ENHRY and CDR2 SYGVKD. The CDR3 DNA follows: TGTGCCACATGCTCGACAGCGACGAACACTGAAGCTTTCTTT. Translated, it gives CATCSTATNTEAFF.

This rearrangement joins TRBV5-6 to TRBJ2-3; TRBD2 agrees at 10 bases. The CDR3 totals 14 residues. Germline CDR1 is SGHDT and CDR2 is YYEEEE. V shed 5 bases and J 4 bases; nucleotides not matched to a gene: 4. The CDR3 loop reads CASSPGLAADTQYF. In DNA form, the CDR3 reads TGTGCCAGCAGTCCTGGACTAGCGGCAGATACGCAGTATTTT.

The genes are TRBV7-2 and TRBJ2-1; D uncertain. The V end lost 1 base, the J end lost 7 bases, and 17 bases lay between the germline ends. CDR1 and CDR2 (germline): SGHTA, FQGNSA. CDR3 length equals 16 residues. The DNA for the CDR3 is TGTGCCAGCAGCTTAGGGGCTCAGCGTCCTAGGAATGAGCAGTTCTTC. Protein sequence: CASSLGAQRPRNEQFF.

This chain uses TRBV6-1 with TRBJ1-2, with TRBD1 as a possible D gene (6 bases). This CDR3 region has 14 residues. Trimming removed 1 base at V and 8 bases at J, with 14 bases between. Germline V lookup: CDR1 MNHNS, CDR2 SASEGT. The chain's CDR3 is CASSEGRGAGGYTF. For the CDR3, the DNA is TGTGCCAGCAGTGAAGGGAGGGGGGCAGGGGGCTACACCTTC.